The sequence of this TCR beta chain was determined in a study of blood T cell repertoires in COVID-19. Whole-study context: The United States, Italy and Spain were the sources of the acute and convalescent COVID-19 samples.

Cohorts were assigned according to the clinical history that participants reported. Exposed enrollees had met someone with a PCR-confirmed or clinician-diagnosed COVID-19 case at some point within the 2 weeks before study entry. The CDR3 has 16 residues. Germline V gene lookup returns CDR1 SGHDT and CDR2 YYEEEE. The V gene end was trimmed by 0 bases and the J gene end by 1 base; junction bases not matched to a gene: 2. Original handling: By means of reference gene primer amplification, nucleated cell counts were estimated. TCRdb's copy holds only in-frame clones and misses some; the assay was immunoSEQ multiplex PCR. That table is the source of V, J and clone size, and D and trimming were worked out from the DNA. Of some 320,000 clones listed, more than 90% are singletons.

Sequencing input: PBMCs or T cells enriched from blood (not recorded which). The chain combines TRBV5-6 with TRBJ1-3, with 9 positions matching TRBD1. The sequence came from a woman in her twenties or thirties who had been exposed to COVID-19. For the CDR3, the DNA is TGTGCCAGCAGCTTGGCCGGACAGGGGTCTGGAAACACCATATATTTT. Protein product: CASSLAGQGSGNTIYF.